The source of this TCR beta chain is a study of shared clonotypes between healthy human individuals. The CDR3 totals 15 residues. Looked up from germline, CDR1 is SGHRS and CDR2 is YFSETQ. The V and J ends lost 3 bases and 0 bases, in that order; junction bases with no gene match: 4. Measured with immunoSEQ multiplex PCR; TCRdb has only the in-frame clones, and not every one. The sample has roughly 2 million clones; roughly 95% are singletons. This clone has just one count. What was sequenced was naive CD4+ T cells sorted from blood. The sample's subset: CD45RA+ positively selected. The chain couples TRBV5-1 to TRBJ2-7, with 9 bases fitting TRBD2. The source is a man in his late teens or twenties in good health. CDR3 sequence: CASSSIAGASYEQYF. The CDR3, as DNA: TGCGCCAGCAGCTCGATAGCGGGAGCCTCCTACGAGCAGTACTTC.